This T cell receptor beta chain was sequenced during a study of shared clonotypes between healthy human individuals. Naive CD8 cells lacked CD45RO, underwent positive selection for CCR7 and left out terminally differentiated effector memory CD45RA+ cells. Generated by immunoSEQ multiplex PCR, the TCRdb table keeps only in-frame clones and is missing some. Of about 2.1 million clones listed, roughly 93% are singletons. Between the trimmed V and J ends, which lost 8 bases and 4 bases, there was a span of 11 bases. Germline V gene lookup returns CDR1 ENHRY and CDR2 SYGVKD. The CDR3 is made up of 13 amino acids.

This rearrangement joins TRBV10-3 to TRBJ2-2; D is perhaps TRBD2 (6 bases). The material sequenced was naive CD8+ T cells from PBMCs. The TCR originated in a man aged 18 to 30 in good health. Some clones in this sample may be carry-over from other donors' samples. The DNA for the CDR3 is TGTGCCATCGAGGACTATCGCACCGGGGAGCTGTTTTTT. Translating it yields CAIEDYRTGELFF.